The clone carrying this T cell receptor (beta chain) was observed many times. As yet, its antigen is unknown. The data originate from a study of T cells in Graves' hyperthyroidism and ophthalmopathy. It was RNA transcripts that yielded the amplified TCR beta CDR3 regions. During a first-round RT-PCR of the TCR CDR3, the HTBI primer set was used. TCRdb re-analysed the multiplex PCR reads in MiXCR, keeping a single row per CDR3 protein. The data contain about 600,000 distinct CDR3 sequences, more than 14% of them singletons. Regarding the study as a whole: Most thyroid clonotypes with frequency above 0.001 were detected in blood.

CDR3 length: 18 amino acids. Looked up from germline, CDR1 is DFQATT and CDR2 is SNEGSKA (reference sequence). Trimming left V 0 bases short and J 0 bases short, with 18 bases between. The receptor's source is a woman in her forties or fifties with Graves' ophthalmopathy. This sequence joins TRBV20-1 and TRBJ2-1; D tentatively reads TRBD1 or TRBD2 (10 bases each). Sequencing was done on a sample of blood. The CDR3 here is CSARDSGGTGVSYNEQFF. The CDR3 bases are TGCAGTGCTAGAGATAGCGGGGGGACAGGGGTCTCCTACAATGAGCAGTTCTTC.